This TCR beta chain was captured in a study of shared clonotypes between healthy human individuals. Study details: Per donor, three plates held CD4 naive cells, three held CD4 memory, two held CD8 naive and one held CD8 memory.

With regard to this clone: What it recognizes is unknown.

Every contributor of samples was a Caucasian grown-up residing in Nashville, Tennessee. CDR3 size: 14 residues. The trim removed 6 bases at V and 5 bases at J, leaving 8 bases unmatched. Per germline, CDR1 SGDLS and CDR2 YYNGEE. Study findings and constraints: How much donors shared clonotypes was expected to be affected by sequencing depth.

The method was immunoSEQ multiplex PCR; TCRdb's version includes in-frame clones alone and lacks a portion of them. The sample carries over a million clones, approximately 98% recorded once. This TCR was recovered from a man aged 25 to 40 in good health. The source material was naive CD4+ T cells sorted from blood. Subset: CD45RA+ positively selected. The chain carries TRBV9 and TRBJ2-5, with 9 nucleotides matching TRBD1. The CDR3 bases are TGTGCCAGCAACCGACAGGGGGTCCGTGAGACCCAGTACTTC. Its translation: CASNRQGVRETQYF.